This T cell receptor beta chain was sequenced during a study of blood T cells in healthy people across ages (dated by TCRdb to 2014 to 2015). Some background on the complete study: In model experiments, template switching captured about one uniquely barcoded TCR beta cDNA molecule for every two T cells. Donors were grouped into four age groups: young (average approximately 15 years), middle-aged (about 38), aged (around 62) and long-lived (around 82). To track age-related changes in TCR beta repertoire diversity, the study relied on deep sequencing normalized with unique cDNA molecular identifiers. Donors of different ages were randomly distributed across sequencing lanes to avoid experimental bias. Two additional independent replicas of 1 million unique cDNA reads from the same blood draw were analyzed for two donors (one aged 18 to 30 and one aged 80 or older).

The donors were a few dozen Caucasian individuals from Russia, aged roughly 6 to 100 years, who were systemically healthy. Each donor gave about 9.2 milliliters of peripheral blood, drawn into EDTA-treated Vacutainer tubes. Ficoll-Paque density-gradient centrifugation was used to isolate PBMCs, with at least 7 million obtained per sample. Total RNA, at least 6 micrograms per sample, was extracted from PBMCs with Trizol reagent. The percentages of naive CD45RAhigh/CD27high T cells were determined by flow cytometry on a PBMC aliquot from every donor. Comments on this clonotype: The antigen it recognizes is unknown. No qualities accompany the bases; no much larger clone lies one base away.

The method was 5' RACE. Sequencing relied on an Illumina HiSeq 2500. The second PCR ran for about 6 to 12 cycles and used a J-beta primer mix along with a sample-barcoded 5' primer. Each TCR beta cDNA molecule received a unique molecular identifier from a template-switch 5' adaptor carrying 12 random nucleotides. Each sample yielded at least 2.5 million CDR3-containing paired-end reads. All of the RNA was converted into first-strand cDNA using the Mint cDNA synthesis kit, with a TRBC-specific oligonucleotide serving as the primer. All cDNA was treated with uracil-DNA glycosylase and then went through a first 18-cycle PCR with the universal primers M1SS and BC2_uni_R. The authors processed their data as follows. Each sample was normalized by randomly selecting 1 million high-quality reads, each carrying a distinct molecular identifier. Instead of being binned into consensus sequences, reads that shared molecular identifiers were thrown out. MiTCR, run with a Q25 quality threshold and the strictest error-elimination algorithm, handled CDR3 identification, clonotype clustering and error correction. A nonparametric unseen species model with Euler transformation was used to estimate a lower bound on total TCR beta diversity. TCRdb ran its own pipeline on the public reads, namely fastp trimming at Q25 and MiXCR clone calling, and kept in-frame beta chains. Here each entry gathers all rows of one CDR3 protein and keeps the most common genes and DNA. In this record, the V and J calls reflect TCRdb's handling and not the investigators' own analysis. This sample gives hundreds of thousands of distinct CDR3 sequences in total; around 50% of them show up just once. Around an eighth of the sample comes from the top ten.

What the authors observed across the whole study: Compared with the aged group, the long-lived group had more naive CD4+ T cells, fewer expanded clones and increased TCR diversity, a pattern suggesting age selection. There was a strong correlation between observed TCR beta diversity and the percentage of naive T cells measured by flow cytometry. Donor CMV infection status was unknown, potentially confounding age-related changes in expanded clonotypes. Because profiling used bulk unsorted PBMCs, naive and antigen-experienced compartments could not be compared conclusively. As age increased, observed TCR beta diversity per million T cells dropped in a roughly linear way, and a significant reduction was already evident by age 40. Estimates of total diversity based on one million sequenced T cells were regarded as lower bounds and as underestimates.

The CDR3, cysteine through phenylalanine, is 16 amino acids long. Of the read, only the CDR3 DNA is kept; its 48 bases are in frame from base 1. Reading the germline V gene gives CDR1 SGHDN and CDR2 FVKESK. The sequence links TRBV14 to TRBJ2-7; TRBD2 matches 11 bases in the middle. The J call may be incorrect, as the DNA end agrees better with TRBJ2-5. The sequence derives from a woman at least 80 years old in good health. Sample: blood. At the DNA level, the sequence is TGTGCCAGCAGCCAAGGAACTAGCGGGAGTCTCGAGACCCAGTACTTC. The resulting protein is CASSQGTSGSLETQYF.